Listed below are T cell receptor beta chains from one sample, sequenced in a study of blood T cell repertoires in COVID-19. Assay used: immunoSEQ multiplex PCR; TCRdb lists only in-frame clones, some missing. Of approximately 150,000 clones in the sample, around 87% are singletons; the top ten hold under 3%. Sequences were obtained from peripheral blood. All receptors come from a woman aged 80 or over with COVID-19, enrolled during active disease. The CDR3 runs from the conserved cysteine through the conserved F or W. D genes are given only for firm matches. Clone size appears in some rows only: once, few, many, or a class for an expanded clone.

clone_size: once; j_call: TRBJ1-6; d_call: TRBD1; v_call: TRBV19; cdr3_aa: CASRSGTVTPLHF; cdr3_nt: TGTGCCAGTAGGTCCGGGACAGTGACACCCCTCCACTTT
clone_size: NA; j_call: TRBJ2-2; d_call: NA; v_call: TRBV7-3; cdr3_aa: CASSSGQYTGELFF; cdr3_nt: TGTGCCAGCAGCTCCGGACAGTACACCGGGGAGCTGTTTTTT
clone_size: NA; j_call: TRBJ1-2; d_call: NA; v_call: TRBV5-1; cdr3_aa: CASSLEHGYGYTF; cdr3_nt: TGCGCCAGCAGCTTGGAACATGGCTATGGCTACACCTTC
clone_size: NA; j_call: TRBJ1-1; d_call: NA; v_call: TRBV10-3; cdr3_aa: CAITSQGSGAEAFF; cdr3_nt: TGTGCCATCACCTCTCAGGGGTCTGGGGCTGAAGCTTTCTTT
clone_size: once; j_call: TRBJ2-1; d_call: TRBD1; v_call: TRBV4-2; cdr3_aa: CASSQDHEDRLSSYNEQFF; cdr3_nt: TGTGCCAGCAGCCAAGATCATGAGGACAGGCTAAGCTCCTACAATGAGCAGTTCTTC
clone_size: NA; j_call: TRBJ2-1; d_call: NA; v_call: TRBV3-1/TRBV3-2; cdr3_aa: CASSQGGAHEQFF; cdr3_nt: TGTGCCAGCAGCCAAGGAGGAGCTCATGAGCAGTTCTTC
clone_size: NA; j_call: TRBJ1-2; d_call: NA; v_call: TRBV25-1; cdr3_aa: CASSEATSGGYTF; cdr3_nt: TGTGCCAGCAGTGAAGCAACCTCGGGAGGCTACACCTTC
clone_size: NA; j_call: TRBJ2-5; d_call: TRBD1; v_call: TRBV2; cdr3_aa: CASSTGTGGARETQYF; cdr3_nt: TGTGCCAGCAGTACTGGGACAGGGGGCGCGCGGGAGACCCAGTACTTC
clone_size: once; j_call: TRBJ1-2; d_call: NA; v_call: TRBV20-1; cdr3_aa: CSASPGRNYGYTF; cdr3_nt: TGCAGTGCTAGTCCCGGCAGGAACTATGGCTACACCTTC
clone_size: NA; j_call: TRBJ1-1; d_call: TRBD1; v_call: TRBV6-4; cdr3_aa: CASRAQGVGDTEAFF; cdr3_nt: TGTGCCAGCAGAGCCCAGGGGGTTGGCGACACTGAAGCTTTCTTT
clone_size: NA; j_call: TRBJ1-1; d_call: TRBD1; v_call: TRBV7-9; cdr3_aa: CASSPGQGNTEAFF; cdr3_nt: TGTGCCAGCAGCCCAGGACAGGGAAACACTGAAGCTTTCTTT
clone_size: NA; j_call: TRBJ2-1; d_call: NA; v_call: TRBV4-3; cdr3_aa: CASSQQGVNEQFF; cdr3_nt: TGCGCCAGCAGCCAACAGGGCGTCAATGAGCAGTTCTTC
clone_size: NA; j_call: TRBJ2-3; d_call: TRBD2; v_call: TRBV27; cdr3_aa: CASRHRGLESTDTQYF; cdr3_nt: TGTGCCAGCAGGCACCGGGGACTAGAGAGCACAGATACGCAGTATTTT